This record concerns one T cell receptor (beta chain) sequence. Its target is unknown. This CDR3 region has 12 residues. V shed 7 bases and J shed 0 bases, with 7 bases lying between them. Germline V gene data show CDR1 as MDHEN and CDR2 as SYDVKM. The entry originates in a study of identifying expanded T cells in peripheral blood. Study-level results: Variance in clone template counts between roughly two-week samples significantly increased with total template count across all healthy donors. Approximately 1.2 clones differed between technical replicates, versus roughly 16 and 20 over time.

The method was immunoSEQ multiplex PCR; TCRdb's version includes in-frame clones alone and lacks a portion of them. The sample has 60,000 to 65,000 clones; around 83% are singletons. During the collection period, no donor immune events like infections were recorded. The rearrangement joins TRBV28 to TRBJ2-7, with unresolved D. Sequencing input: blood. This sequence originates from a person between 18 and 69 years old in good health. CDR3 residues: CASMGNSYEQYF. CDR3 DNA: TGTGCCAGCATGGGCAACTCCTACGAGCAGTACTTC.